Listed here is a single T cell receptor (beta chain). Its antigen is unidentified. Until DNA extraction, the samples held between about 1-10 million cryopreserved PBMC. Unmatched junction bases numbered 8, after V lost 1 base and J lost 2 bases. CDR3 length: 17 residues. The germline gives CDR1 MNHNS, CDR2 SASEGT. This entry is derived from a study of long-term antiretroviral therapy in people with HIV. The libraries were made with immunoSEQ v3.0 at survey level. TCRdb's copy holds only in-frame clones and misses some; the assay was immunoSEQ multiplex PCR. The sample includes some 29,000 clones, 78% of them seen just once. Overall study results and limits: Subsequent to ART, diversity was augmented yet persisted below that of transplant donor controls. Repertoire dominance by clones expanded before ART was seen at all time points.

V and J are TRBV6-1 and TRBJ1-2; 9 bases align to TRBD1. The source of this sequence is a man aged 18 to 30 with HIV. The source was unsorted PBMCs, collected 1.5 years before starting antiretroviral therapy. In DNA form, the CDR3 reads TGTGCCAGCAGTGAAGGGGGTCTGGGGACAGGGAACTATGGCTACACCTTC. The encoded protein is CASSEGGLGTGNYGYTF.